Listed below are T cell receptor beta chains from one sample, sequenced in a study of graft-versus-host responses after intestinal transplantation. Assay used: immunoSEQ multiplex PCR; TCRdb lists only in-frame clones, some missing. Among under 65,000 clones listed, around 93% were seen once. Their antigens are not known. Specimen: unstimulated CD4+ T cells sorted from spleen or lymph node cells, collected before transplant. Every receptor here comes from a human donor who was the organ donor for an intestinal transplant. Both conserved end residues are part of each CDR3. The order of the fields is V gene, clone size, J gene, D gene, CDR3 protein, CDR3 DNA. A D gene is named only where the DNA matches it firmly. Expanded clones get a size class; other rows say once, few or many, or leave the size out.

TRBV19	NA	TRBJ2-3	NA	CASSMKTSTDTQYF	TGTGCCAGTAGTATGAAGACTAGCACAGATACGCAGTATTTT
TRBV6-4	once	TRBJ2-2	TRBD2	CASSETPSGRRELFF	TGTGCCAGCAGTGAAACCCCCTCCGGGAGGCGAGAGCTGTTTTTT
TRBV5-8	NA	TRBJ1-1	NA	CASSGGGTGGTEAFF	TGTGCCAGCAGCGGTGGGGGGACCGGGGGAACTGAAGCTTTCTTT
TRBV12-5	NA	TRBJ2-2	TRBD2	CASGTPAGGQTGELFF	TGTGCTAGTGGCACCCCTGCGGGGGGGCAAACCGGGGAGCTGTTTTTT
TRBV7-2	NA	TRBJ2-6	NA	CASSQQGPGANVLTF	TGTGCCAGCAGTCAGCAGGGGCCTGGGGCCAACGTCCTGACTTTC
TRBV7-2	NA	TRBJ2-2	TRBD2	CASSRLAGGLNGELFF	TGTGCCAGCAGCCGACTAGCGGGGGGGCTGAACGGGGAGCTGTTTTTT
TRBV19	NA	TRBJ1-1	NA	CASSSGIGAFF	TGTGCCAGTAGTTCAGGCATCGGGGCTTTCTTT
TRBV4-3	NA	TRBJ2-2	NA	CASSHKPEVRGTGELFF	TGCGCCAGCAGCCATAAACCGGAGGTCAGGGGCACCGGGGAGCTGTTTTTT
TRBV5-1	NA	TRBJ2-2	TRBD1	CASIPQSGTGDTGELFF	TGCGCCAGCATACCTCAATCCGGGACAGGGGACACCGGGGAGCTGTTTTTT
TRBV5-1	NA	TRBJ2-3	NA	CASSESYRSDTQYF	TGCGCCAGCAGCGAGAGTTATCGTTCAGATACGCAGTATTTT
TRBV11-3	NA	TRBJ2-7	NA	CASSLGTSYEQYF	TGTGCCAGCAGCTTAGGGACATCCTACGAGCAGTACTTC
TRBV5-1	NA	TRBJ1-6	NA	CASSLDSEINSPLHF	TGCGCCAGCAGCTTGGATTCAGAGATTAATTCACCCCTCCACTTT
TRBV5-1	few	TRBJ1-2	NA	CASSLATGEAYGYTF	TGCGCCAGCAGCTTGGCGACGGGGGAGGCTTATGGCTACACCTTC
TRBV2	once	TRBJ1-2	NA	CASSVGIEAGGYTF	TGTGCCAGCAGTGTAGGGATAGAGGCGGGTGGCTACACCTTC
TRBV4-3	NA	TRBJ2-3	TRBD2	CASSQAGTSGLIYTQYF	TGCGCCAGCAGCCAAGCTGGGACTAGCGGGTTGATTTATACGCAGTATTTT
TRBV6-5	NA	TRBJ2-2	NA	CASSFLNLGTGELFF	TGTGCCAGCAGTTTTCTCAATCTTGGGACCGGGGAGCTGTTTTTT
TRBV7-6	NA	TRBJ2-2	NA	CASSLAPRLRGPNTGELFF	TGTGCCAGCAGCTTAGCTCCCCGGTTGCGGGGACCGAACACCGGGGAGCTGTTTTTT
TRBV2	NA	TRBJ2-5	TRBD1	CASRKGQGAGETQYF	TGTGCCAGCAGAAAAGGACAGGGGGCGGGAGAGACCCAGTACTTC
TRBV27	NA	TRBJ2-2	NA	CASSLAGRNTGELFF	TGTGCCAGCAGTTTGGCAGGGCGGAACACCGGGGAGCTGTTTTTT
TRBV7-2	NA	TRBJ1-1	NA	CASSLHTEAFF	TGTGCCAGCAGCTTACACACTGAAGCTTTCTTT
TRBV7-8	NA	TRBJ2-5	NA	CASSLIEEQYF	TGTGCCAGCAGCTTAATTGAAGAGCAGTACTTC
TRBV7-2	NA	TRBJ2-7	NA	CASSSRAPYEQYF	TGTGCCAGCAGCTCCCGGGCCCCCTACGAGCAGTACTTC
TRBV19	NA	TRBJ2-6	NA	CATRRDAGANVLTF	TGTGCCACCAGGCGGGATGCTGGGGCCAACGTCCTGACTTTC
TRBV19	NA	TRBJ1-1	NA	CASTKDRYTEAFF	TGTGCCAGTACGAAGGACAGATACACTGAAGCTTTCTTT
TRBV7-2	once	TRBJ1-6	NA	CASRVVLTGVHSPLHF	TGTGCCAGCAGGGTAGTGCTAACGGGAGTACATTCACCCCTCCACTTT
TRBV2	NA	TRBJ1-4	TRBD1	CASRQTGVGEKLFF	TGTGCCAGCAGACAGACAGGGGTAGGGGAAAAACTGTTTTTT
TRBV6-5	NA	TRBJ1-3	NA	CASPIPGIYGNTIYF	TGTGCCAGCCCCATCCCGGGAATATATGGAAACACCATATATTTT
TRBV6-5	NA	TRBJ1-2	TRBD1	CASSPGTGPIYGYTF	TGTGCCAGCAGTCCAGGGACAGGGCCCATCTATGGCTACACCTTC
TRBV6-5	NA	TRBJ1-2	NA	CASSYLQGRANYGYTF	TGTGCCAGCAGTTACCTGCAGGGAAGGGCTAACTATGGCTACACCTTC
TRBV5-1	once	TRBJ2-5	TRBD1	CASSFWDRGETQYF	TGCGCCAGCAGCTTTTGGGACAGGGGAGAGACCCAGTACTTC
TRBV7-3	NA	TRBJ2-3	NA	CASSIQKADTQYF	TGTGCCAGCAGCATACAAAAAGCAGATACGCAGTATTTT
TRBV25-1	NA	TRBJ2-3	NA	CASSGTGRDTQYF	TGTGCCAGCAGTGGGACCGGGCGAGATACGCAGTATTTT
TRBV6-6	NA	TRBJ1-6	NA	CASSSVLSSPLHF	TGTGCCAGCAGCTCCGTACTATCCTCACCCCTCCACTTT
TRBV11-2	NA	TRBJ2-7	NA	CASTKGGYEQYF	TGTGCCAGCACCAAAGGGGGGTACGAGCAGTACTTC
TRBV7-3	NA	TRBJ2-3	NA	CASSLKQGGTQYF	TGTGCCAGCAGCTTGAAGCAGGGTGGAACGCAGTATTTT
TRBV11-2	NA	TRBJ1-1	NA	CASSQTPSLPFF	TGTGCCAGCAGTCAAACCCCCAGTCTCCCTTTCTTT
TRBV9	few	TRBJ1-2	TRBD1	CASSPPPDRGFGYTF	TGTGCCAGCAGCCCCCCCCCGGACAGGGGATTTGGCTACACCTTC
TRBV7-9	NA	TRBJ1-1	TRBD1	CASSPKTGRSYTEAFF	TGTGCCAGCAGCCCCAAGACAGGGAGGAGTTACACTGAAGCTTTCTTT
TRBV6-1	NA	TRBJ1-2	NA	CASSRGASYGYTF	TGTGCCAGCTCTCGGGGGGCCAGCTATGGCTACACCTTC
TRBV7-2	NA	TRBJ1-2	TRBD1	CASSLWRDRDYGYTF	TGTGCCAGCAGCTTATGGCGGGACAGGGACTATGGCTACACCTTC
TRBV5-4	NA	TRBJ2-2	NA	CASSTYGAGEELFF	TGTGCCAGCAGCACTTACGGGGCCGGGGAGGAGCTGTTTTTT
TRBV4-1	NA	TRBJ2-1	NA	CASSQLSYRYNEQFF	TGCGCCAGCAGCCAATTGAGTTACAGGTACAATGAGCAGTTCTTC
TRBV4-3	NA	TRBJ1-2	NA	CASSQDRQEWGYTF	TGCGCCAGCAGCCAAGATAGGCAGGAGTGGGGCTACACCTTC
TRBV11-3	NA	TRBJ2-2	NA	CASSLGWDTGELFF	TGTGCCAGCAGCTTAGGGTGGGACACCGGGGAGCTGTTTTTT
TRBV7-6	few	TRBJ2-7	NA	CASSSGTGPTSAGIEQYF	TGTGCCAGCAGCTCGGGGACCGGCCCTACGAGCGCTGGGATCGAGCAGTACTTC
TRBV28	NA	TRBJ2-5	NA	CASTIIGGPRETQYF	TGTGCCAGCACCATAATTGGGGGACCCAGGGAGACCCAGTACTTC
TRBV5-6	NA	TRBJ2-5	NA	CASSLGYQETQYF	TGTGCCAGCAGCTTGGGATACCAAGAGACCCAGTACTTC
TRBV5-1	NA	TRBJ1-2	NA	CASSLDRVGYGYTF	TGCGCCAGCAGCTTGGACAGGGTGGGGTATGGCTACACCTTC
TRBV12-5	once	TRBJ1-4	TRBD1	CASGSTTGTATNEKLFF	TGTGCTAGTGGTTCGACTACCGGGACAGCAACTAATGAAAAACTGTTTTTT